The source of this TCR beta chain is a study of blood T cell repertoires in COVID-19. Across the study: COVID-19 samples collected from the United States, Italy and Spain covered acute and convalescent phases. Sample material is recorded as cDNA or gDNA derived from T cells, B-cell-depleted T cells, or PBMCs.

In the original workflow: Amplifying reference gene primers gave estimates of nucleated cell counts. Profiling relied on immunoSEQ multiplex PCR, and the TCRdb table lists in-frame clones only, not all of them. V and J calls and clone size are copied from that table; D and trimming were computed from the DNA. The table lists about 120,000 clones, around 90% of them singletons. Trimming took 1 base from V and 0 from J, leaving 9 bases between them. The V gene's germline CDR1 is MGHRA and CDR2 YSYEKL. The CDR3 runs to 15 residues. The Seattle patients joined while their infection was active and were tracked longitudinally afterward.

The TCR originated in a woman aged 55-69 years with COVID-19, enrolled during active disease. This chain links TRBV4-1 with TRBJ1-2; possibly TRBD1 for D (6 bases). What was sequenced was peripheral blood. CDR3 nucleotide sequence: TGCGCCAGCAGCCAAGTAACAGGGACTAACTATGGCTACACCTTC. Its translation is CASSQVTGTNYGYTF.